The clone carrying this TCR beta chain was detected only a few times. TCRdb called the 5' RACE reads again in MiXCR, with one record for every CDR3 protein. The repertoire has 430,000 or so distinct CDR3 sequences, approximately 25% of them found once; the top ten carry about 3%. V was clipped by 3 bases and J by 2 bases, with 15 bases between them. Looked up from germline, CDR1 is SGHRS and CDR2 is YFSETQ. The CDR3 has 16 residues. The data were obtained in a study of identical twins. This sample was shared with a second study, whose subject was T cells expressing NK-cell markers. As that report states: Several of the experiments relied on an anti-gamma-delta TCR antibody so that only alpha-beta TCR T cells were sorted.

The gene calls are TRBV5-1 and TRBJ2-1; maybe TRBD2 (6 bases). The receptor was derived from a woman aged 18-29 years in good health. Sequenced sample: CD4+ T cells sorted from blood. The CDR3 loop reads CASSSHLGGTYNEQFF. The CDR3 region has the DNA TGCGCCAGCAGCTCCCACCTTGGGGGGACCTACAATGAGCAGTTCTTC.